The sequence of this T cell receptor (beta chain) was determined in a study of T cell responses to AZD1222 COVID-19 vaccine. CDR1 is MNHEY, CDR2 SVGAGI, per germline. This CDR3 has 13 amino acids. Trimming cost V 5 bases and J 5 bases, with 12 bases left between them. TCRdb keeps only in-frame clones here, not all; method: immunoSEQ multiplex PCR. In the table there are tens of thousands of clones, around 90% of which are singletons. This sequence was found in an adult who received the AZD1222 COVID-19 vaccine. This chain uses TRBV6-5 with TRBJ2-5; possibly TRBD1 for D (5 bases). This material consisted of peripheral blood, taken 28 days after the second AZD1222 dose. CDR3 DNA: TGTGCCAGCAGTAATGCAGGGTGGGAGACCCAGTACTTC. As protein: CASSNAGWETQYF.